This passage covers 17 T cell receptor beta chains from one sample sequenced in a study of blood T cell repertoires in COVID-19. Clones were sequenced by immunoSEQ multiplex PCR, and TCRdb holds only the in-frame ones, with some missing. The sample gives 60,000 to 85,000 clones, approximately 87% of which show up once; approximately 4.7% is in the top ten. Material for sequencing was peripheral blood. The source of these receptors is a man aged 45 to 65 with active COVID-19.

This clone appeared once. The J gene is TRBJ2-7, the V gene TRBV3-1 (or the pseudogene TRBV3-2); D is unresolved. This CDR3 has 14 amino acids. The germline gives CDR1 LGHDT, CDR2 YNNKEL (reference sequence). The germline V and J ends were trimmed by 2 bases and 3 bases, with 11 bases remaining between them. The CDR3 sequence is CASSQSFRNYEQYF. The CDR3 DNA sequence: TGTGCCAGCAGCCAAAGCTTCCGAAACTACGAGCAGTACTTC.

The CDR3 region is CAITGQQNTEAFF. The DNA of the CDR3 is TGTGCCATCACTGGACAGCAGAACACTGAAGCTTTCTTT. J is TRBJ1-1 and V is TRBV10-3; possible D gene TRBD1, 6 bases. The CDR3 is made up of 13 amino acids. Trimming took 7 bases from V and 1 from J, leaving 10 bases between them. The germline CDR1 and CDR2 sequences are ENHRY and SYGVKD.

J is TRBJ2-6 and V is TRBV15, with 12 bases lining up with TRBD2. This CDR3 has 19 residues. Germline-derived CDR1 and CDR2 are LNHNV and YYDKDF (reference sequence). With 1 base clipped from V and 7 bases from J, the junction kept 11 bases outside the gene matches. This CDR3 reads CATSRGELAGGLGANVLTF. As DNA, the CDR3 is TGTGCCACCAGCAGAGGGGAACTAGCGGGGGGCCTGGGCGCCAACGTCCTGACTTTC.

The chain uses TRBV15 and TRBJ2-1; TRBD1 matches 9 bases. This CDR3 comprises 16 residues. V was clipped by 1 base and J by 9 bases; unmatched bases: 10. Germline values: CDR1 LNHNV, CDR2 YYDKDF (reference sequence). CDR3 DNA: TGTGCCACCAGCAGAGTGGACAGGGGACGAGATGGTGAGCAGTTCTTC. It codes for CATSRVDRGRDGEQFF.

This clone showed up just a few times. This sequence joins TRBV6-5 and TRBJ1-6, with D perhaps TRBD1 (5 bases). The V gene's germline CDR1 is MNHEY and CDR2 SVGAGI. The CDR3 runs 13 residues. V lost 0 bases, J lost 13 bases, and 10 bases lay in between. CDR3 protein: CASSYSQGSPLHF. Written as DNA, the CDR3 is TGTGCCAGCAGTTACTCGCAGGGCAGTCCCCTCCACTTT.

This chain joins TRBV3-1 (or the pseudogene TRBV3-2) and TRBJ2-4, with a possible D match to TRBD1 (5 bases). V lost 3 bases and J 0 bases, leaving 9 bases between the germline ends. The CDR3 extends over 15 amino acids. Germline V CDR1 and CDR2: LGHDT, YNNKEL (reference sequence). The CDR3 DNA follows: TGTGCCAGCAGCCATTCGGACAAAGCCAAAAACATTCAGTACTTC. Translation: CASSHSDKAKNIQYF.

The chain couples TRBV5-1 to TRBJ1-1; TRBD1 matches 10 bases. Germline loops: CDR1 SGHRS, CDR2 YFSETQ. V was clipped by 4 bases and J by 5 bases; unmatched bases: 8. The CDR3 contains 15 residues. As DNA, the CDR3 is TGCGCCAGCAGCCCACCACGGACAGGGGGAACTGAAGCTTTCTTT. Residues: CASSPPRTGGTEAFF.

The rearrangement links TRBV5-4 to TRBJ2-5; 12 bases match TRBD2. V trimming: 4 bases; J trimming: 5 bases; junction bases outside the gene matches: 6. CDR1 is SGHNT and CDR2 is YYREEE in the germline V gene (reference sequence). The CDR3 covers 15 residues. CDR3: CASSPRLAGEETQYF. The CDR3 DNA is TGTGCCAGCAGCCCGCGACTAGCGGGGGAGGAGACCCAGTACTTC.

This rearrangement joins TRBV28 to TRBJ2-5, with TRBD2 matching 10 bases. The CDR3 is 16 residues long. J lost 3 bases, V lost 6 bases, and 10 bases had no gene match. Germline V lookup: CDR1 MDHEN, CDR2 SYDVKM. In nucleotides, the CDR3 is TGTGCCAGCAGAAACATATTAGGACTAGCGGAAGAGACCCAGTACTTC. Protein: CASRNILGLAEETQYF.

This chain uses TRBV7-9 with TRBJ2-1; TRBD2 agrees at 9 bases. Germline V gene sequence: CDR1 SEHNR, CDR2 FQNEAQ (reference sequence). The V segment lost 4 bases and the J segment 10 bases; nucleotides outside the gene matches: 11. The CDR3 covers 15 residues. The DNA of the CDR3 is TGTGCCAGCAGCTCCCCGTCCCTAGCGGGGACAGAGCAGTTCTTC. It is translated as CASSSPSLAGTEQFF. The full variable domain, completed using reference TRBV7-9 and TRBJ2-1, is DTGVSQNPRHKITKRGQNVTFRCDPISEHNRLYWYRQTLGQGPEFLTYFQNEAQLEKSRLLSDRFSAERPKGSFSTLEIQRTEQGDSAMYLCASSSPSLAGTEQFFGPGTRLTVL.

The chain links TRBV11-2 to TRBJ2-1; possible D gene TRBD1, 5 bases. This CDR3 has 16 amino acids. Germline V lookup: CDR1 SGHAT, CDR2 FQNNGV. V was clipped by 3 bases and J by 3 bases, with 15 bases between them. CDR3 bases: TGTGCCAGCAGCTTCTATCAGGGAAAAAACTACAATGAGCAGTTCTTC. Its translation: CASSFYQGKNYNEQFF.

CDR3: CASSLGDRGRNQPQHF. CDR3 DNA: TGCGCCAGCAGCTTGGGGGACAGGGGGCGAAATCAGCCCCAGCATTTT. This rearrangement joins TRBV5-1 to TRBJ1-5; 12 bases align to TRBD1. CDR1 and CDR2 from the germline V gene are SGHRS and YFSETQ. This CDR3 contains 16 residues. J lost 4 bases, V lost 0 bases, and 2 bases had no gene match.

This clone was detected once. This rearrangement joins TRBV28 to TRBJ2-7; no firm D call. The CDR3 runs 13 residues. Between the trimmed V and J ends, which lost 2 bases and 3 bases, there was a span of 8 bases. The V gene's germline CDR1 is MDHEN and CDR2 SYDVKM. The CDR3: CASSLGRGYEQYF. In DNA, the CDR3 is TGTGCCAGCAGTTTAGGCAGAGGCTACGAGCAGTACTTC.

This chain uses TRBV15 with TRBJ2-7; TRBD2 matches at 11 bases. Germline CDR1 LNHNV, CDR2 YYDKDF (reference sequence). V lost 1 base and J lost 2; bases outside the gene matches: 1. The CDR3 contains 15 residues. CDR3 protein: CATSRGLAGTYEQYF. In DNA, the CDR3 is TGTGCCACCAGCAGAGGACTAGCGGGGACCTACGAGCAGTACTTC.

DNA for the CDR3: TGTGCCAGCAGCCTCCGGACTAGCGGGGGATTCGCCGGGGAGCTGTTTTTT. Amino acid sequence: CASSLRTSGGFAGELFF. This chain links TRBV7-2 with TRBJ2-2, with 13 bases that match TRBD2. Germline V gives CDR1 SGHTA, CDR2 FQGNSA. Losses at the gene ends were 5 bases for V and 6 bases for J; bases not matched to a gene: 9. This CDR3 region has 17 residues.

The rearrangement joins TRBV29-1 to TRBJ2-1, with TRBD1 matching over 9 bases. Germline V gene sequence: CDR1 SQVTM, CDR2 ANQGSEA. CDR3 length: 13 residues. The CDR3, as DNA: TGCAGTGTGGGGACAGGGTGGGAGAATGAGCAGTTCTTC. It codes for CSVGTGWENEQFF.

The chain couples TRBV2 to TRBJ2-5, with D perhaps matching TRBD1 (6 bases). Germline loops: CDR1 SNHLY, CDR2 FYNNEI. This CDR3 contains 15 residues. Between the trimmed V and J ends, which lost 1 base and 8 bases, there was a span of 17 bases. For the CDR3, the DNA is TGTGCCAGCAGTGAAGGCTATGGACAGTTCGGTACCCAGTACTTC. It yields the protein CASSEGYGQFGTQYF.